One sample yielded the 12 T cell receptor beta chains listed below, sequenced in a study of PD-1 blockade in classical Hodgkin lymphoma. Relapse was seen in all patients after autologous stem cell transplantation, and brentuximab vedotin exposure was variable. Assay used: immunoSEQ multiplex PCR; TCRdb lists only in-frame clones, some missing. In the table there are roughly 55,000 clones, roughly 80% of which are singletons. The specimen was peripheral blood mononuclear cells (PBMCs), collected at baseline. The receptors stem from a human donor with classical Hodgkin lymphoma.

The chain links TRBV7-2 to TRBJ1-2, with 10 bases matching TRBD1. The germline V gene has CDR1 SGHTA and CDR2 FQGNSA. Trimming cost V 0 bases and J 2 bases; bases outside gene matches: 6. This CDR3 has 17 amino acids. DNA of the CDR3: TGTGCCAGCAGCTTAGCGGGGACAGGGGCCCCGAACTATGGCTACACCTTC. It specifies CASSLAGTGAPNYGYTF.

The rearrangement links TRBV19 to TRBJ1-1, with D uncertain. This CDR3 region has 14 residues. Trimming took off 1 base at V and 0 bases at J, with 6 bases between the two ends. Germline V gives CDR1 LNHDA, CDR2 SQIVND (reference sequence). The CDR3 coding sequence is TGTGCCAGTAGTATAGGGGCAGTGAACACTGAAGCTTTCTTT. It translates to CASSIGAVNTEAFF.

This clone was recorded once. The chain links TRBV9 to TRBJ2-1, with 13 bases identical to TRBD2. The CDR3 covers 17 residues. The J segment lost 7 bases and the V segment lost 0 bases, leaving 7 bases of the junction unmatched. CDR1 is SGDLS, CDR2 YYNGEE, per germline. CDR3 in DNA: TGTGCCAGCAGCGTAGCCCCTGGGACTAGCGGGACTAATGAGCAGTTCTTC. As protein: CASSVAPGTSGTNEQFF.

The chain joins TRBV4-1 to TRBJ2-3, with TRBD2 matching over 8 bases. The germline V gene has CDR1 MGHRA and CDR2 YSYEKL. J gave up 3 bases and V 3 bases, and 5 bases lay outside the gene matches. The CDR3 loop spans 15 amino acids. The CDR3 sequence is CASSHVSGRTDTQYF. In DNA, the CDR3 is TGCGCCAGCAGCCACGTAAGCGGGAGAACAGATACGCAGTATTTT.

This chain uses TRBV4-3 with TRBJ2-7, with TRBD1 matching over 10 bases. This CDR3 spans 15 amino acids. Germline V gene lookup returns CDR1 LGHNA and CDR2 YSLEER. V shed 1 base and J 3 bases; nucleotides not matched to a gene: 3. CDR3 region: CASSQGTGGYYEQYF. DNA for the CDR3: TGCGCCAGCAGCCAAGGGACAGGGGGTTACTACGAGCAGTACTTC.

This sequence joins TRBV7-8 and TRBJ1-5, with a tentative D call TRBD1 (5 bases). Per the germline V gene, CDR1 is SGHVS and CDR2 is FQNEAQ. V lost 4 bases and J lost 6, with 22 bases in between. There are 17 residues in the CDR3. The CDR3 nucleotides are TGTGCCAGCAGCTCCCACCCCCGCAGGGAATACCCTCAGCCCCAGCATTTT. Translated: CASSSHPRREYPQPQHF.

Only a few counts were recorded for this clone. This chain joins TRBV10-3 and TRBJ1-3; possible D gene TRBD1, 5 bases. Trimming removed 11 bases at V and 5 bases at J, with 19 bases between. CDR1 is ENHRY and CDR2 is SYGVKD in the germline V gene. The CDR3 runs to 14 residues. This CDR3 is CASKGAGPRNTIYF. The DNA for the CDR3 is TGTGCCTCAAAGGGAGCAGGGCCACGAAACACCATATATTTT.

This clone appeared a single time. V gene TRBV19 combines with J gene TRBJ2-1; a possible D gene is TRBD1 (6 bases). Germline V lookup: CDR1 LNHDA, CDR2 SQIVND (reference sequence). The CDR3 is 14 amino acids. V was clipped by 10 bases and J by 2 bases, with 15 bases between them. CDR3 residues: CATGQLGTYNEQFF. The DNA for the CDR3 is TGTGCCACAGGACAGCTCGGCACCTACAATGAGCAGTTCTTC.

This clone occurred once. The chain couples TRBV30 to TRBJ2-7; 7 bases are a match to TRBD1. This CDR3 contains 12 residues. Germline V lookup: CDR1 GTSNPN, CDR2 SVGIG (reference sequence). The V gene end was trimmed by 3 bases and the J gene end by 8 bases; junction bases not matched to a gene: 7. The CDR3 nucleotides read TGTGCCTGGAGCCAGACAGGGTTAAAGCAGTACTTC. The encoded protein is CAWSQTGLKQYF.

This clone showed up just a few times. This sequence joins TRBV11-2 and TRBJ1-1; D gene unclear. This CDR3 is built from 13 residues. Germline V gene sequence: CDR1 SGHAT, CDR2 FQNNGV. V lost 0 bases, J lost 6 bases, and 8 bases lay in between. The DNA of the CDR3 is TGTGCCAGCAGCTTAGAATCAGCTTCTGAAGCTTTCTTT. Encoded protein: CASSLESASEAFF.

The V gene is TRBV10-3, the J gene TRBJ2-7; 15 bases agree with TRBD2. The CDR3 is 19 amino acids. The germline V gene has CDR1 ENHRY and CDR2 SYGVKD. After removal of 2 bases from V and 2 bases from J, the junction contained 10 bases not matched to a gene. As DNA, the CDR3 is TGTGCCATCAGTGAGACGACAGGGACTAGCGGGAGGAGTCCCTACGAGCAGTACTTC. Translated: CAISETTGTSGRSPYEQYF.

This sequence joins TRBV6-6 and TRBJ2-1; no definite D call. In germline, CDR1 is MNHNY, CDR2 SVGAGI (reference sequence). The CDR3 runs to 15 residues. V was cut by 5 bases and J by 0 bases, with 11 bases left in between. CDR3 sequence: CASSPPTASYNEQFF. The CDR3, as DNA: TGTGCCAGCAGTCCACCTACAGCCTCCTACAATGAGCAGTTCTTC.